The clone carrying this T cell receptor beta chain has ten or more counts. Its antigen is as yet unknown. The data were obtained in a study of neurological immune-mediated disorders. There were approximately 900,000 CD4+ or CD8+ T cells used in the sorted libraries. TCRdb re-called the 5' RACE reads through MiXCR, storing one row per CDR3 protein. The table includes roughly 52,000 distinct CDR3 sequences, around 5.8% detected once. The CDR3 has 13 residues. The V gene lost 5 bases and the J gene lost 1 base, with 8 bases spanning the gap. CDR1 and CDR2 from the germline V gene are SEHNR and FQNEAQ (reference sequence). General study findings and limits: The greatest TCR clonal expansion appeared in HTLV-1-associated myelopathy and the smallest, falling below healthy controls, in multiple sclerosis. For the multiple sclerosis repertoire cluster, an association with any clinical or MRI feature was absent.

The sequenced material came from CD4+ T cells from blood. This receptor was taken from a woman aged 18-30 years with multiple sclerosis. This rearrangement joins TRBV7-9 to TRBJ1-1; D unresolved. The CDR3 sequence is CASSRTANTEAFF. CDR3 sequence (DNA): TGTGCCAGCAGCCGTACAGCGAACACTGAAGCTTTCTTT. Using reference TRBV7-9 and TRBJ1-1 for the parts outside the CDR3, the full variable domain is DTGVSQNPRHKITKRGQNVTFRCDPISEHNRLYWYRQTLGQGPEFLTYFQNEAQLEKSRLLSDRFSAERPKGSFSTLEIQRTEQGDSAMYLCASSRTANTEAFFGQGTRLTVV.